Sequencing of this T cell receptor beta chain was carried out in a study of blood T cell repertoires in COVID-19. The V segment lost 0 bases and the J segment 0 bases; nucleotides outside the gene matches: 7. The CDR3 is 19 residues long. The germline gives CDR1 SGDLS, CDR2 YYNGEE. Using immunoSEQ multiplex PCR, the repertoire was profiled, and TCRdb retains in-frame clones only, with some absent. The top ten clones hold roughly 15% of a sample with tens of thousands of clones, more than 70% of them seen once. Input material: peripheral blood. The chain has TRBV9 and TRBJ2-1; the match to TRBD2 covers 12 bases. The sequence came from a human donor in a cohort sampled during active COVID-19. CDR3 bases: TGTGCCAGCAGCGTAGGCCTAGCGGGAGGGTTCAGCTCCTACAATGAGCAGTTCTTC. The encoded protein is CASSVGLAGGFSSYNEQFF.